A single T cell receptor (beta chain) is shown here with its context. In germline, CDR1 is MGHDK, CDR2 SYGVNS. Trimming took off 6 bases at V and 3 bases at J, with 14 bases between the two ends. CDR3 length equals 15 residues. Profiling relied on immunoSEQ multiplex PCR, and the TCRdb table lists in-frame clones only, not all of them. The sample records hundreds of thousands of clones, 88% being singletons. The data derive from a study of blood T cell repertoires in COVID-19. The sequence derives from a woman aged 35 to 49 with acute COVID-19. This rearrangement joins TRBV25-1 to TRBJ1-4; weak D call: TRBD1 (5 bases). Sequences were obtained from PBMCs or T cells enriched from blood (not recorded which). CDR3 DNA sequence: TGTGCCAGCAGCCCCGGTGGGGCCGCTAATGAAAAACTGTTTTTT. Encoded protein: CASSPGGAANEKLFF.